This record concerns one T cell receptor (beta chain) sequence. The data stem from a study of regulatory T cells in long-lasting Graves disease. For TCR beta, libraries came from iRepertoire HTBI primers and Arm-PCR of CDR3 regions. TCRdb redid the calling of the multiplex PCR reads with MiXCR, one entry per CDR3 protein. The sample records roughly 400,000 distinct CDR3 sequences, roughly 20% being singletons. V lost 5 bases and J lost 2, with 7 bases in between. The germline V gene has CDR1 DFQATT and CDR2 SNEGSKA (reference sequence). This CDR3 comprises 12 residues. The time point is: persistent/refractory GD, antithyroid drugs over 5 years with positive TRAb. Construction of the TCR library relied on RNA isolated from PBMCs.

The source of this sequence is a female donor with Graves disease. The chain links TRBV20-1 to TRBJ2-1; D is unclear. The sequenced sample was peripheral blood mononuclear cells (PBMCs), obtained when the disease was refractory, from a patient treated with antithyroid drugs. The CDR3 coding sequence is TGCAGTGCTTCCGGAACCTACAATGAGCAGTTCTTC. Its protein is CSASGTYNEQFF.